The rows below give T cell receptor beta chains drawn from one sample of a study of CD8 T cells in Susac syndrome. A single record per CDR3 protein comes from TCRdb applying MiXCR to the immunoSEQ multiplex PCR reads. The sample holds some 160,000 distinct CDR3 sequences, about 90% seen once. The sample was CD4+ T cells from PBMCs. Receptors originate from a human donor in good health. The CDR3 runs from the conserved cysteine through the conserved F or W. The D gene is left open where the match is weak. Not all rows give a size; the values are once, few, many and, for expanded clones, a class.

TRBV6-2/TRBV6-3	.	TRBD2	TRBJ2-7	CASSYPGGAAREQYF	TGTGCCAGCAGTTACCCGGGGGGGGCCGCAAGGGAGCAGTACTTC
TRBV7-7	.	.	TRBJ2-5	CASSKAGTYQETQYF	TGTGCTAGCAGCAAAGCGGGCACGTACCAAGAGACCCAGTACTTC
TRBV10-2	.	.	TRBJ1-5	CASTPGVRGPQHF	TGCGCCAGCACCCCCGGGGTGAGGGGGCCCCAGCATTTT
TRBV5-1	.	TRBD2	TRBJ2-3	CASSPGPSSGGTDTQYF	TGCGCCAGCAGCCCCGGACCCTCTAGCGGGGGCACAGATACGCAGTATTTT
TRBV7-2	.	TRBD1	TRBJ2-2	CASSYDRVRTGELFF	TGTGCCAGCAGCTATGACAGGGTTCGGACCGGGGAGCTGTTTTTT
TRBV5-4	.	.	TRBJ2-1	CASSLRGEQFF	TGTGCCAGCAGCTTGCGGGGGGAGCAGTTCTTC
TRBV6-5	.	TRBD1	TRBJ2-3	CASSLGQGPRIPDTQYF	TGTGCCAGCAGTTTGGGACAGGGGCCCCGGATCCCAGATACGCAGTATTTT
TRBV4-3	.	TRBD1	TRBJ1-2	CASSKGLLEQGNHGYTF	TGCGCCAGCAGCAAAGGGCTTTTGGAACAGGGGAACCATGGCTACACCTTC
TRBV9	.	.	TRBJ1-2	CASSVGGGANYGYTF	TGTGCCAGCAGCGTAGGCGGGGGAGCTAACTATGGCTACACCTTC
TRBV5-1	.	TRBD1	TRBJ2-7	CASSRTGPPYEQYF	TGCGCCAGCAGCAGGACAGGGCCTCCCTACGAGCAGTACTTC
TRBV6-5	once	TRBD2	TRBJ2-7	CASSRGGSIYEQYF	TGTGCCAGCAGTCGCGGGGGGTCTATTTACGAGCAGTACTTC
TRBV20-1	.	.	TRBJ2-7	CSACRTGIGEQYF	TGCAGTGCTTGCCGAACAGGGATTGGCGAGCAGTACTTC
TRBV29-1	.	.	TRBJ2-1	CSVEPRSGRDEQFF	TGCAGCGTTGAACCTAGGTCTGGGCGGGATGAGCAGTTCTTC
TRBV2	.	.	TRBJ2-5	CASSEKGTQGTQYF	TGTGCCAGCAGTGAAAAAGGGACCCAAGGGACCCAGTACTTC
TRBV5-1	.	TRBD1	TRBJ1-4	CASSTRTGGPQEKLFF	TGCGCCAGCAGCACAAGGACAGGGGGGCCTCAGGAAAAACTGTTTTTT
TRBV6-4	.	.	TRBJ2-7	CASSRDFYEQYF	TGTGCCAGCAGTAGGGACTTCTACGAGCAGTACTTC
TRBV7-3	.	.	TRBJ1-1	CASSPMGITEAFF	TGTGCCAGCAGCCCTATGGGAATCACTGAAGCTTTCTTT
TRBV9	few	.	TRBJ2-7	CASSGEGSRSYEQYF	TGTGCCAGCAGCGGAGAAGGCAGCCGGAGCTACGAGCAGTACTTC
TRBV6-2/TRBV6-3	few	.	TRBJ1-2	CASSQTYGYTF	TGTGCCAGCAGTCAGACTTATGGCTACACCTTC
TRBV28	.	.	TRBJ1-5	CASSLSMGFGRQPQHF	TGTGCCAGCAGTTTGTCCATGGGATTCGGTCGACAGCCCCAGCATTTT
TRBV7-9	.	.	TRBJ2-3	CANSLGGTRSKGTQYF	TGTGCCAACAGCTTAGGTGGGACACGGAGCAAGGGTACGCAGTATTTT
TRBV7-9	.	TRBD2	TRBJ2-1	CASSLDGLAGREQFF	TGTGCCAGCAGCTTAGATGGTCTAGCGGGACGTGAGCAGTTCTTC
TRBV24-1	.	TRBD2	TRBJ2-1	CATSDSGTSFNEQFF	TGTGCCACCAGTGATTCCGGGACTAGCTTCAATGAGCAGTTCTTC
TRBV5-1	.	.	TRBJ1-1	CASSPDSNTEAFF	TGCGCCAGCAGCCCCGACTCGAACACTGAAGCTTTCTTT
TRBV6-6	.	TRBD1	TRBJ2-2	CASSDRGVTGELFF	TGTGCCAGCAGTGACAGGGGAGTCACCGGGGAGCTGTTTTTT
TRBV29-1	.	TRBD1	TRBJ2-1	CSVTGAEQFF	TGCAGCGTTACAGGGGCCGAGCAGTTCTTC
TRBV29-1	few	.	TRBJ2-7	CSVSAFHEQYF	TGCAGCGTGTCCGCCTTCCACGAGCAGTACTTC
TRBV24-1	.	.	TRBJ2-1	CATKAGNEQFF	TGTGCCACCAAAGCGGGCAATGAGCAGTTCTTC
TRBV6-2/TRBV6-3	.	TRBD1	TRBJ2-4	CASSYARTGLLDIQYF	TGTGCCAGCAGTTACGCCAGGACAGGGCTTCTGGACATTCAGTACTTC
TRBV30	.	.	TRBJ2-7	CAWSVRADARQYF	TGTGCCTGGAGTGTACGGGCCGACGCTCGGCAGTACTTC
TRBV29-1	.	TRBD2	TRBJ2-2	CSVEDQGTSGINKDGELFF	TGCAGCGTTGAAGATCAGGGGACTAGCGGGATCAATAAGGACGGGGAGCTGTTTTTT
TRBV5-4	.	.	TRBJ2-7	CASSPTASSYEQYF	TGTGCCAGCAGCCCTACGGCGTCCTCCTACGAGCAGTACTTC
TRBV6-2/TRBV6-3	.	TRBD2	TRBJ2-1	CASTFTSGGHNEQFF	TGTGCCAGCACTTTTACTAGCGGGGGTCACAATGAGCAGTTCTTC
TRBV28	.	TRBD2	TRBJ2-2	CASSLLASGRVTGELFF	TGTGCCAGCAGTTTACTCGCTAGCGGGAGGGTAACCGGGGAGCTGTTTTTT
TRBV5-4	.	.	TRBJ1-2	CASSPTGGLGNYGYTF	TGTGCCAGCAGCCCCACGGGGGGGCTAGGTAACTATGGCTACACCTTC
TRBV7-9	once	TRBD1	TRBJ2-7	CASSRRDSEYF	TGTGCCAGCAGTCGACGGGACAGCGAGTACTTC
TRBV20-1	.	TRBD1	TRBJ1-1	CSAFSTGGRTEAFF	TGCAGTGCTTTCTCCACAGGGGGGAGGACTGAAGCTTTCTTT
TRBV10-3	.	TRBD1	TRBJ2-7	CAISDDGTGGSEQYF	TGTGCCATCAGTGATGACGGGACAGGGGGCTCCGAGCAGTACTTC
TRBV5-1	.	.	TRBJ1-1	CASSLIVRDTEAFF	TGCGCCAGCAGCTTGATCGTCAGGGACACTGAAGCTTTCTTT
TRBV4-3	.	.	TRBJ1-6	CASSQDLVRTGSPLHF	TGCGCCAGCAGCCAAGATCTGGTCAGGACGGGATCACCCCTCCACTTT
TRBV19	.	TRBD2	TRBJ2-2	CATKRREGPGTGELFF	TGTGCCACCAAACGGCGGGAGGGCCCGGGCACCGGGGAGCTGTTTTTT